A single sample is the source of the 5 T cell receptor beta chains below, sequenced in a study of identical twins. TCRdb re-called the 5' RACE reads through MiXCR, storing one row per CDR3 protein. The table includes roughly 230,000 distinct CDR3 sequences, approximately 8.3% detected once. In addition, the sample was reused for a study of yellow fever vaccine responses in identical twins.

Sequenced: CD8+ T cells sorted from blood. The receptors derive from a woman aged 18-29 years in good health.

This chain joins TRBV6-4 and TRBJ2-1; 9 nucleotides agree with TRBD2. The CDR3 covers 16 residues. Germline CDR1 reads MRHNA; CDR2 reads SNTAGT. V was pared by 3 bases and J by 7 bases, with 10 bases of the junction left unmatched. DNA of the CDR3: TGTGCCAGCAGTGATGAAGAAGCGGGGGGCCATAATGAGCAGTTCTTC. This gives the protein CASSDEEAGGHNEQFF.

There are a few counts of this clonotype. V is TRBV5-6 and J is TRBJ2-3; tentatively, D is TRBD1 or TRBD2 (5 bases each). Trimming cost V 4 bases and J 0 bases, with 12 bases left between them. CDR1 SGHDT and CDR2 YYEEEE come from the germline V gene. CDR3 size: 15 residues. In DNA, the CDR3 is TGTGCCAGCAGCCGGGGCAGGACTAGCACAGATACGCAGTATTTT. Residues: CASSRGRTSTDTQYF.

This clonotype was detected many times. The rearrangement uses TRBV24-1 and TRBJ2-5; 7 nucleotides match TRBD2. The V gene end was trimmed by 9 bases and the J gene end by 3 bases; junction bases not matched to a gene: 6. Germline lookup yields CDR1 KGHDR and CDR2 SFDVKD. The CDR3 totals 13 residues. The CDR3 bases are TGTGCCACCGGACGTCGGGAGGAAGAGACCCAGTACTTC. This translates into CATGRREEETQYF.

This clonotype was counted many times. An end of the junction does not agree with germline; a read error may underlie this. This chain joins TRBV7-2 and TRBJ2-7, with D uncertain. CDR3 length: 11 amino acids. The germline V gene encodes CDR1 SGHTA and CDR2 FQGNSA. The CDR3 protein is CASSVAYEQYF. The CDR3 DNA is TGTGCCAGCAGCGTAGCCTACGAGCAGTACTTC.

This clonotype was counted ten times or more. The chain links TRBV6-2 or TRBV6-3 to TRBJ2-3; TRBD1 aligns across 7 bases. The CDR3 contains 14 residues. V shed 6 bases, J shed 6 bases, and the junction held 9 bases outside the gene matches. The germline V gene encodes CDR1 MNHEY and CDR2 SVGEGT. CDR3 region: CASRTTGHLDTQYF. For the CDR3, the DNA is TGTGCCAGCAGGACGACAGGGCACCTGGATACGCAGTATTTT.